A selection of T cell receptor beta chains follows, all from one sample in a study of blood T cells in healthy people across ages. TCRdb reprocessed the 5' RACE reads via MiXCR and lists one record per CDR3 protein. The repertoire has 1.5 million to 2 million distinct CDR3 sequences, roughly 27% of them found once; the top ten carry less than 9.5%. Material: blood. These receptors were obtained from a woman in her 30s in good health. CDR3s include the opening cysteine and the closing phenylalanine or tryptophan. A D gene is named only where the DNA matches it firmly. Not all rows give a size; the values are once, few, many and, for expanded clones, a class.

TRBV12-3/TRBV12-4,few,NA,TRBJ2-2,TGTGCCAGCAGTTTTAGTGTGCGGCCCGGGGAGCTGTTTTTT,CASSFSVRPGELFF
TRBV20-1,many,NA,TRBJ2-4,TGCAGTGCCGCACCTCAGGGGTGGGCGGCCAAAAACATTCAGTACTTC,CSAAPQGWAAKNIQYF
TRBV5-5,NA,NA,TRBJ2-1,TGTGCCAGTGTCGGGGCAGGGCTCTACAATGAGCAGTTCTTC,CASVGAGLYNEQFF
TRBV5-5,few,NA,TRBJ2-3,TGTGCCAGCAGCTTGGTCCCGGTGGCAACAGATACGCAGTATTTT,CASSLVPVATDTQYF
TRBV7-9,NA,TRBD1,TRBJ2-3,TGTGCCAGCACCATGGGACAGACTAGCACAGATACGCAGTATTTT,CASTMGQTSTDTQYF
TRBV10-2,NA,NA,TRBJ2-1,TGCGCCAGCGAGGCAGGCCCAGGGCAGTTCTTC,CASEAGPGQFF
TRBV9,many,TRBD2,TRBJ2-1,TGTGCCAGCAGCCCACTCAGCGGGAGCGGGTACAATGAGCAGTTCTTC,CASSPLSGSGYNEQFF
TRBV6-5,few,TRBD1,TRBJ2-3,TGTGCCAGCAGCTCCCTAACAGGGGGCGGGTCAGATACGCAGTATTTT,CASSSLTGGGSDTQYF
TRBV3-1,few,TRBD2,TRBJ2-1,TGTGCCAGCAGCCTATCTAGCGGGAGGGCCCTCAGTGAGCAGTTCTTC,CASSLSSGRALSEQFF
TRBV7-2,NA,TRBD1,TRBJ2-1,TGTGCCAGCAGCTTGGACAGGGTTGCTATCAATGAGCAGTTCTTC,CASSLDRVAINEQFF
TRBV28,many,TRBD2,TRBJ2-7,TGTGCCAGCAGTTTATTTGCTAGCGGTACCTACGAGCAGTACTTC,CASSLFASGTYEQYF
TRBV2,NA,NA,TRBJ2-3,TGTGCCAGCAGGAAGGGGCGCACAGATACGCAGTATTTT,CASRKGRTDTQYF
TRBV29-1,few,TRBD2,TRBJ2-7,TGCAGCGTTGAAACGTGGTCGCGGACTAGCGATTTGAGAGAGCAGTACTTC,CSVETWSRTSDLREQYF
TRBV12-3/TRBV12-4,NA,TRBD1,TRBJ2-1,TGTGCCAGCAGCCCGACAGGGGGCACCCACAATGAGCAGTTCTTC,CASSPTGGTHNEQFF
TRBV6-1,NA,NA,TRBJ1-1,TGTGCCAGCAGTGTGGTTCAGACTGAAGCTTTCTTT,CASSVVQTEAFF
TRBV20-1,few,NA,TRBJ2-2,TGCAGTGCTAGAGTAAGGGGCCCGAACACCGGGGAGCTGTTTTTT,CSARVRGPNTGELFF
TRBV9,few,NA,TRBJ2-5,TGTGCCAGCAGCGAAGGACGGTCCCAAGAGACCCAGTACTTC,CASSEGRSQETQYF
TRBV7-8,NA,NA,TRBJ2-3,TGTGCCAGCATCTCACCGACAAGGGGATTCACAGATACGCAGTATTTT,CASISPTRGFTDTQYF
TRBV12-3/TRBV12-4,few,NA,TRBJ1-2,TGTGCCAGCAGTACCCGGGACGAGGCCTATGGCTACACCTTC,CASSTRDEAYGYTF
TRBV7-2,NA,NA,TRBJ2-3,TGTGCCAGCACCACTAACACAGATACGCAGTATTTT,CASTTNTDTQYF
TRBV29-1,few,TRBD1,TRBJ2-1,TGCAGCGTTCTTGGACAGGGGATAGGCAATGGGCAGTTCTTC,CSVLGQGIGNGQFF
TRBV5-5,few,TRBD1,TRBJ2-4,TGTGCCAGCAGCTTGCTACAAGCCGGGACAGGGGCAAACATTCAGTACTTC,CASSLLQAGTGANIQYF
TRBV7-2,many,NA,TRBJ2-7,TGTGCCAGCACCGCGGGTACCGTCGGATCCTACGAGCAGTACTTC,CASTAGTVGSYEQYF
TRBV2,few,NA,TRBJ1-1,TGTGCCAGCAGTCAAAATTTCCAGGGCGAAGCTTTCTTT,CASSQNFQGEAFF
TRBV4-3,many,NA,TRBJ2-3,TGCGCCAGCAGCCAAGATCGGATGGGCACAGATACGCAGTATTTT,CASSQDRMGTDTQYF
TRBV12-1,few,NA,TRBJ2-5,TGTGCCAGCAGCTTAGACCCCGGGACAGGGTCAGAGACCCAGTACTTC,CASSLDPGTGSETQYF
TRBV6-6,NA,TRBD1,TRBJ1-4,TGTGCCACCCGCTTAGGACAGGGCAAACAAAAACTGTTTTTT,CATRLGQGKQKLFF
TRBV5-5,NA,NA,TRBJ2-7,TGTGCCAGCAGCTTGGCGACAGGCCCCCGGGCTCTCTACGAGCAGTACTTC,CASSLATGPRALYEQYF
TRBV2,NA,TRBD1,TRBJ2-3,TGTGCCAGCAGAGAAGACAGGGCAGTAGATACGCAGTATTTT,CASREDRAVDTQYF
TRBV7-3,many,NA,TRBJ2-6,TGTGCCAGCCGCGGGACGGGAATCTCTGGGGCCAACGTCCTGACTTTC,CASRGTGISGANVLTF
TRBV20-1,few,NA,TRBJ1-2,TGCAGTGCTAGGCAAATAAGTTATGGCTACACCTTC,CSARQISYGYTF
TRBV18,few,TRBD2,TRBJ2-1,TGTGCCAGCTCCTCTCCCCTAGCGGGGGGGCTGAGAAATGAGCAGTTCTTC,CASSSPLAGGLRNEQFF
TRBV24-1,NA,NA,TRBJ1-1,TGTGCCACCCGGTCGAGCGGAGATATGAACACTGAAGCTTTCTTT,CATRSSGDMNTEAFF
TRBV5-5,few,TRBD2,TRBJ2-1,TGTGCCAGCAGCGGCGGACTAGCGGGCGAATCGGAGAGCTCCTACAATGAGCAGTTCTTC,CASSGGLAGESESSYNEQFF
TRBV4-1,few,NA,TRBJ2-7,TGCGCCAGCACCCCAGAAATAGTCGCCCCATACGAGCAGTACTTC,CASTPEIVAPYEQYF
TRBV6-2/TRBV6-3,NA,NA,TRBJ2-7,TGTGCCAGCACCGACTCAAGGTCTTCCTACGAGCAGTACTTC,CASTDSRSSYEQYF
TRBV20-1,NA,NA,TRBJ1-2,TGCCGTGCAACGCATCAGGGCGGCCCTGACTATGGCTACACCTTC,CRATHQGGPDYGYTF
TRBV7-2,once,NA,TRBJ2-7,TGTGCCGGCAGCGGACCCGGAGGAGAGCAGTACTTC,CAGSGPGGEQYF
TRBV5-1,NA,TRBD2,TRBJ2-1,TGCGCCAGCAGCTTGGCTCCTGGGACTAGCGGGAGTGGGATCTACAATGAGCAGTTCTTC,CASSLAPGTSGSGIYNEQFF
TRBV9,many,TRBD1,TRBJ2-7,TGTGCCAGCAGCGCCCGATTCGGGACAGGGTTTCACGAGCAGTACTTC,CASSARFGTGFHEQYF
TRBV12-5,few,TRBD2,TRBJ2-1,TGTGCTAGTGGTTTGACGGGACTAGCGTCGTTCTTC,CASGLTGLASFF
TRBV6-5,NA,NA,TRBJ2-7,TGTGCCAGCAGTTACTACCCAGGGAGCTACGAGCAGTACTTC,CASSYYPGSYEQYF
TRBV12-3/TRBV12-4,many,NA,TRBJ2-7,TGTGCCAGCAGCTTAGTCCGTGGTTACGAGCAGTACTTC,CASSLVRGYEQYF
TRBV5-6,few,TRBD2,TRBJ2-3,TGTGCCAGCTTGACTAGCGGGGGGAACACAGATACGCAGTATTTT,CASLTSGGNTDTQYF
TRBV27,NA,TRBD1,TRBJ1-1,TGTGCCAGCAGTTTCCGGGACAGCGAAGGCACTGAAGCTTTCTTT,CASSFRDSEGTEAFF
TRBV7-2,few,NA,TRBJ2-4,TGTGCCAGCAGCTTAGCCCTGGGATCTAGGGGGAACATTCAGTACTTC,CASSLALGSRGNIQYF
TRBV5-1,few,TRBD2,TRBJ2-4,TGCGCCAGCAGCTTGAGGCCGACAGGGACGACTAGCGGGGGGGGTGAGATAGCCAAAAACATTCAGTACTTC,CASSLRPTGTTSGGGEIAKNIQYF
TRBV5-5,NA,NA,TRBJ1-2,TGTGCCAGCAGCCAGGACGCGGGGCGGGTTTACTATGGCTACACCTTC,CASSQDAGRVYYGYTF
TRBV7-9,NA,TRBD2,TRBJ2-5,TGTGCCAGCAGTCCTTCGCGTCGGGCTAGCGGGAGGGACTACAATGAGCAGTACTTC,CASSPSRRASGRDYNEQYF
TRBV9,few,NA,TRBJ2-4,TGTGCCAGCAGCATAGGGACGGAAAACATTCAGTACTTC,CASSIGTENIQYF
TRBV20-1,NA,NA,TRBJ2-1,TGCAGTGCTCGACTCCCGGGCCGGCAGAGGTCCTACAATGAGCAGTTCTTC,CSARLPGRQRSYNEQFF